The clone carrying this TCR beta chain appeared once. Antigen specificity is unknown. This sample's treatment: some 19 received Ad26.COV2.S at low or high dose, single or two shots; five or six received placebo; per-sample allocation not given. Specimens were obtained on day 63 following the first vaccine or placebo injection. The vaccine antigen was prefusion-stabilized Wuhan SARS-CoV-2 spike. Profiling relied on immunoSEQ multiplex PCR, and the TCRdb table lists in-frame clones only, not all of them. This table holds some 340,000 clones, around four fifths found once. The V gene's germline CDR1 is SEHNR and CDR2 FQNEAQ (reference sequence). The CDR3 contains 16 residues. V gave up 5 bases and J gave up 5 bases, with 22 bases separating them. This sample is part of a study of Ad26.COV2.S vaccination and SARS-CoV-2 variants. Study in general: A COV1001 Ad26.COV2.S trial-arm participant provided the sample. Study outcomes and limitations: Vaccinated and placebo-treated recipients had similar non-spike TCR breadth. Placebo recipients had lower spike-specific TCR breadth than vaccine recipients.

Source: peripheral blood, taken in a trial of Ad26.COV2.S vaccine versus placebo. The TCR was taken from a person between 18 and 65 years old who received the Ad26.COV2.S COVID-19 vaccine or a placebo. The V and J genes are TRBV7-9 and TRBJ2-7, with D possibly matching TRBD2 (6 bases). This CDR3 reads CASSAQGLNPLDEQYF. The CDR3 DNA reads TGTGCCAGCAGCGCCCAGGGACTCAATCCCCTGGACGAGCAGTACTTC.